The sample holds a few counts of the clone carrying this T cell receptor (beta chain). What it recognizes is unknown. Expressed TCRB transcripts got sequenced, as all isolated RNA was reverse transcribed. Naive, central memory and regulatory T cell samples averaged roughly 3.8 million reads. The method was immunoSEQ multiplex PCR; TCRdb's version includes in-frame clones alone and lacks a portion of them. The sample has some 70,000 clones, about 50% seen once; the top ten hold 0.65% to 0.85%. Looked up from germline, CDR1 is LNHNV and CDR2 is YYDKDF (reference sequence). The CDR3 totals 16 residues. Trimming removed 3 bases from V and 8 bases from J; junction bases left unmatched: 9. The data originate from a study of beta chain features in type 1 diabetes. Study-wide findings and caveats: Patients with type 1 diabetes showed fewer VDJ junction insertions and more deletions. People with Type 1 diabetes carried modestly yet significantly shorter TCRB CDR3s in all four CD4+ subsets.

The rearrangement links TRBV15 to TRBJ2-1; 11 bases are shared with TRBD1. The TCR sequence derives from a man younger than 45 with type 1 diabetes. Sequenced input: central memory CD4+ T cells from blood. The CDR3 sequence: CATSRTGTGGRDEQFF. In DNA, the CDR3 is TGTGCCACCAGCAGGACCGGGACAGGGGGGAGGGATGAGCAGTTCTTC.